The rows below give T cell receptor beta chains drawn from one sample of a study of blood T cell repertoires in COVID-19. Here immunoSEQ multiplex PCR was the method, and the copy in TCRdb shows in-frame clones only, minus some. Found here are 55,000 to 75,000 clones, 88% of them singletons; the top ten hold around 3.5%. Material for sequencing was peripheral blood. These receptors were taken from a man in his fifties with active COVID-19. Each CDR3 is given with its conserved first and last residue. A D gene is named only where the DNA matches it firmly. Clone size is shown for a subset of rows, as once, few, many or a class of expanded clone.

clone_size,d_call,j_call,v_call,cdr3_aa,cdr3_nt
.,TRBD1,TRBJ2-7,TRBV9,CASSVKGASPSYEQYF,TGTGCCAGCAGCGTTAAGGGGGCGAGTCCCTCCTACGAGCAGTACTTC
few,TRBD1,TRBJ1-5,TRBV2,CASGGQGESPQHF,TGTGCCAGCGGGGGACAGGGGGAATCGCCCCAGCATTTT
.,.,TRBJ1-1,TRBV2,CASSELTRAQRGEAFF,TGTGCCAGCAGTGAACTAACGAGGGCGCAGAGAGGTGAAGCTTTCTTT
.,.,TRBJ2-7,TRBV21-1,CASSEWGGSYEQYF,TGTGCCAGCAGCGAATGGGGGGGCTCCTACGAGCAGTACTTC
once,.,TRBJ1-6,TRBV11-1,CASSLELGAGSPLHF,TGTGCCAGCAGCTTAGAGCTGGGGGCAGGTTCACCCCTCCACTTT
few,.,TRBJ2-2,TRBV5-1,CASRGLKNTGELFF,TGCGCCAGCAGGGGACTGAAGAACACCGGGGAGCTGTTTTTT
.,TRBD2,TRBJ2-3,TRBV3-1/TRBV3-2,CASSLMGLAGRGTDTQYF,TGTGCCAGCAGCCTAATGGGACTAGCGGGTAGGGGCACAGATACGCAGTATTTT
.,TRBD1,TRBJ2-2,TRBV19,CASSYDRGLKKDTGELFF,TGTGCCAGTAGTTATGACAGGGGGCTCAAGAAAGACACCGGGGAGCTGTTTTTT
.,TRBD2,TRBJ2-1,TRBV5-4,CASSPKTGGASGEQFF,TGTGCCAGCAGCCCCAAAACGGGGGGGGCCTCGGGTGAGCAGTTCTTC
.,.,TRBJ2-7,TRBV11-1,CASSFTGSYEQYF,TGTGCCAGCAGCTTCACAGGGAGCTACGAGCAGTACTTC
.,.,TRBJ2-7,TRBV14,CASSPSRYEQYF,TGTGCCAGCAGCCCGTCTCGCTACGAGCAGTACTTC
.,.,TRBJ1-4,TRBV9,CASSVTSRNEKLFF,TGTGCCAGCAGCGTGACTTCCAGAAATGAAAAACTGTTTTTT
.,TRBD1,TRBJ1-2,TRBV10-3,CAISESGQVNGYTF,TGTGCCATCAGTGAGTCGGGACAGGTGAATGGCTACACCTTC
.,.,TRBJ2-2,TRBV6-1,CASSEILKGAGELFF,TGTGCCAGCAGTGAAATACTCAAAGGGGCCGGGGAGCTGTTTTTT
.,TRBD1,TRBJ1-5,TRBV6-6,CASKDRGNQPQHF,TGTGCCAGCAAGGACAGGGGCAATCAGCCCCAGCATTTT
.,.,TRBJ1-1,TRBV11-2,CASSLPSPGTEAFF,TGTGCCAGCAGCTTACCCTCCCCGGGAACTGAAGCTTTCTTT
.,TRBD1,TRBJ1-4,TRBV2,CASSGGTGKEKLFF,TGTGCCAGCAGTGGAGGGACAGGCAAAGAAAAACTGTTTTTT
.,TRBD1,TRBJ1-5,TRBV15,CATTGTGGIQPQHF,TGTGCCACAACCGGGACAGGGGGTATTCAGCCCCAGCATTTT
few,.,TRBJ2-7,TRBV5-1,CASSWDSGSSYEQYF,TGCGCCAGCAGCTGGGACAGCGGGAGCTCCTACGAGCAGTACTTC
.,.,TRBJ2-5,TRBV18,CASSPSIKETQYF,TGTGCCAGCTCACCGTCTATAAAAGAGACCCAGTACTTC
.,TRBD2,TRBJ2-1,TRBV7-2,CASRFSGGGSYNEQFF,TGTGCCAGCAGGTTTAGCGGGGGGGGCTCCTACAATGAGCAGTTCTTC
once,.,TRBJ2-6,TRBV27,CASSPGVSGANVLTF,TGTGCCAGCAGCCCCGGGGTCTCTGGGGCCAACGTCCTGACTTTC
once,.,TRBJ1-2,TRBV4-3,CASSQETGGYTF,TGCGCCAGCAGCCAAGAAACGGGTGGCTACACCTTC
once,TRBD2,TRBJ2-1,TRBV6-5,CASSYQRPTSVNEQFF,TGTGCCAGCAGTTACCAACGCCCGACTAGCGTGAATGAGCAGTTCTTC
.,.,TRBJ1-3,TRBV9,CASSPRGGVSGNTIYF,TGTGCCAGCAGCCCTAGGGGAGGGGTCTCTGGAAACACCATATATTTT
.,TRBD2,TRBJ2-2,TRBV3-1/TRBV3-2,CASSLGGYGELFF,TGTGCCAGCAGCCTGGGAGGGTACGGGGAGCTGTTTTTT
.,.,TRBJ2-2,TRBV6-5,CASLLRNTGELFF,TGTGCCAGCCTCCTTAGGAACACCGGGGAGCTGTTTTTT
.,.,TRBJ1-1,TRBV12-3/TRBV12-4,CASRRDSEAFF,TGTGCCAGCAGAAGGGACTCGGAAGCTTTCTTT
.,.,TRBJ2-1,TRBV7-9,CASSSFMGDYAQFF,TGTGCCAGCAGCTCCTTTATGGGAGACTACGCTCAGTTCTTC
.,TRBD1,TRBJ2-5,TRBV19,CASSPTGSETQYF,TGTGCCAGTAGTCCGACAGGGTCGGAGACCCAGTACTTC
once,.,TRBJ1-3,TRBV9,CASSVGSTPGNTIYF,TGTGCCAGCAGCGTAGGGTCTACCCCTGGAAACACCATATATTTT
.,.,TRBJ2-2,TRBV19,CASSSPGLRAGELFF,TGTGCCAGTAGTAGTCCGGGACTCAGGGCCGGGGAGCTGTTTTTT
.,.,TRBJ2-3,TRBV6-2/TRBV6-3,CASSYSSLTGTDTQYF,TGTGCCAGCAGTTACTCGAGCCTCACCGGGACAGATACGCAGTATTTT
.,TRBD1,TRBJ2-2,TRBV18,CASSPNSGGSTTGELFF,TGTGCCAGCTCACCCAATTCAGGGGGTTCAACGACCGGGGAGCTGTTTTTT
once,.,TRBJ2-5,TRBV5-8,CASSFGGAVQETQYF,TGTGCCAGCAGCTTTGGTGGGGCAGTTCAAGAGACCCAGTACTTC
.,TRBD2,TRBJ2-7,TRBV6-5,CASSTGAGLSYEQYF,TGTGCCAGCAGTACCGGCGCGGGACTATCCTACGAGCAGTACTTC
.,.,TRBJ2-5,TRBV7-9,CASSLSDRETQYF,TGTGCCAGCAGCTTATCAGACAGGGAGACCCAGTACTTC
.,.,TRBJ1-2,TRBV5-6,CASSPRTRFYGYTF,TGTGCCAGCAGCCCCCGGACACGGTTCTATGGCTACACCTTC
.,.,TRBJ2-7,TRBV6-5,CASSQGPSYEQYF,TGTGCCAGCAGTCAGGGGCCCTCCTACGAGCAGTACTTC
.,.,TRBJ2-1,TRBV4-3,CASSLRLHNEQFF,TGCGCCAGCAGCCTTCGACTCCACAATGAGCAGTTCTTC
once,.,TRBJ2-5,TRBV12-3/TRBV12-4,CASSGRETQYF,TGTGCCAGCTCCGGGAGAGAGACCCAGTACTTC
.,TRBD1,TRBJ1-4,TRBV3-1/TRBV3-2,CASSQDRDSGEKLFF,TGTGCCAGCAGCCAAGATAGGGACAGTGGTGAAAAACTGTTTTTT
.,.,TRBJ2-5,TRBV20-1,CSAKSAETQYF,TGCAGTGCTAAGAGTGCGGAGACCCAGTACTTC
.,TRBD1,TRBJ2-7,TRBV7-3,CASSLDRGREQYF,TGTGCCAGCAGCTTAGACAGGGGGCGAGAGCAGTACTTC
.,.,TRBJ1-4,TRBV15,CATSRDSAGVLGKLFF,TGTGCCACCAGCAGAGATTCGGCAGGGGTGTTGGGAAAACTGTTTTTT
.,TRBD2,TRBJ2-2,TRBV6-5,CASRPTSGGFRELFF,TGTGCCAGCAGACCCACTAGCGGGGGCTTCCGGGAGCTGTTTTTT
.,TRBD1,TRBJ1-1,TRBV3-1/TRBV3-2,CASSQVLRDSSEAFF,TGTGCCAGCAGCCAAGTTCTTCGGGACAGCAGTGAAGCTTTCTTT
.,TRBD1,TRBJ1-3,TRBV15,CATSRVETGTGQTIYF,TGTGCCACCAGCAGAGTGGAAACCGGGACAGGCCAAACCATATATTTT
.,TRBD2,TRBJ2-7,TRBV19,CASSTGLAGRFNHEQYF,TGTGCCAGTAGTACCGGACTAGCGGGGAGGTTTAACCACGAGCAGTACTTC
.,TRBD1,TRBJ1-3,TRBV9,CASSGQGYSGNTIYF,TGTGCCAGCAGCGGACAGGGGTACTCTGGAAACACCATATATTTT